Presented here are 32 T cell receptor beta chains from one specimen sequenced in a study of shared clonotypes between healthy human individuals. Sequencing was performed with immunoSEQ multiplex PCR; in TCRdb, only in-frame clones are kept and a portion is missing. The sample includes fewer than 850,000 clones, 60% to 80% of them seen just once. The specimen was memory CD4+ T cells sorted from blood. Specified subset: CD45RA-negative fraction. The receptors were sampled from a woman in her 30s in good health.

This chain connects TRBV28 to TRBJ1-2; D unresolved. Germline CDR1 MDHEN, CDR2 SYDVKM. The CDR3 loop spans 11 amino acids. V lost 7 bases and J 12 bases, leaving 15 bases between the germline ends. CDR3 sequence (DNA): TGTGCCAGCACCCCGGGAGGGAGGGACACCTTC. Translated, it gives CASTPGGRDTF.

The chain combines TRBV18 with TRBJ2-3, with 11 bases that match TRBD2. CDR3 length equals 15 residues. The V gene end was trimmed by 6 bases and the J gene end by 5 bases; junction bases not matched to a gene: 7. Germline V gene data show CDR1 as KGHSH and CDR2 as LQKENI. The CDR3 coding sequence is TGTGCCAGCTCGTTACTAGCGGGAGACAAAGATACGCAGTATTTT. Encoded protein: CASSLLAGDKDTQYF.

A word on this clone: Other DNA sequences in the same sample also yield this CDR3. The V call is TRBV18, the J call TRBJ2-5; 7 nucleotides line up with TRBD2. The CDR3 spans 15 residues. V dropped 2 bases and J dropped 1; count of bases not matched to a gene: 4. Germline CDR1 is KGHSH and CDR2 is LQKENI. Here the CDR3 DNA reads TGTGCCAGCTCACCATCCCCTAGCGGCCAAGAGACCCAGTACTTC. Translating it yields CASSPSPSGQETQYF.

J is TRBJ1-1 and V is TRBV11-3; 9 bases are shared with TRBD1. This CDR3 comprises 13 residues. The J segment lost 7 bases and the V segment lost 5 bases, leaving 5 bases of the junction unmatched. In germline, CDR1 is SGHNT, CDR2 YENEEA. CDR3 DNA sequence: TGTGCCAGCAGCCCGGGACAGGGTATTGAAGCTTTCTTT. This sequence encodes CASSPGQGIEAFF.

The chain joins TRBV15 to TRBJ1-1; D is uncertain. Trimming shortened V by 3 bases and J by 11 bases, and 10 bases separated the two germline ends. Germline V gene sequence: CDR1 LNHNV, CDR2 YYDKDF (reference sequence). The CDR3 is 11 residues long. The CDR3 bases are TGTGCCACCAGCAGGGCCGGAAGGGCTTTCTTT. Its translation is CATSRAGRAFF.

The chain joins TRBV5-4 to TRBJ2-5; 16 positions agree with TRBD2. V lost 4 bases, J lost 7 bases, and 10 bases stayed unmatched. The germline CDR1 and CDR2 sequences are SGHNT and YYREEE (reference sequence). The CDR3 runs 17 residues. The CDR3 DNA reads TGTGCCAGCAGCCCCCCACCCGGGACTAGCGGGAGGGGGACCCAGTACTTC. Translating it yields CASSPPPGTSGRGTQYF. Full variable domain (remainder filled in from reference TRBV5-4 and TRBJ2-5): ETGVTQSPTHLIKTRGQQVTLRCSSQSGHNTVSWYQQALGQGPQFIFQYYREEENGRGNFPPRFSGLQFPNYSSELNVNALELDDSALYLCASSPPPGTSGRGTQYFGPGTRLLVL.

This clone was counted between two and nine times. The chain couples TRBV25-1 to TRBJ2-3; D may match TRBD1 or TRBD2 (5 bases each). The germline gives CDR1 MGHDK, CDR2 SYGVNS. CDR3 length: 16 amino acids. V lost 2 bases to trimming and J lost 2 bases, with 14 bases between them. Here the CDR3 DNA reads TGTGCCAGCAGTGAAAGAGGGCAGGGAATCACAGATACGCAGTATTTT. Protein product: CASSERGQGITDTQYF.

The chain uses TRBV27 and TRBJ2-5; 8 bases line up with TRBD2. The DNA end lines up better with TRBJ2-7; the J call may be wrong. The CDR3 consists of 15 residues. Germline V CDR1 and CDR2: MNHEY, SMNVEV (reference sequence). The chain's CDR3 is CASSALAVNSYEQYF. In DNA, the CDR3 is TGTGCCAGCAGTGCACTAGCGGTTAACTCCTACGAGCAGTACTTC.

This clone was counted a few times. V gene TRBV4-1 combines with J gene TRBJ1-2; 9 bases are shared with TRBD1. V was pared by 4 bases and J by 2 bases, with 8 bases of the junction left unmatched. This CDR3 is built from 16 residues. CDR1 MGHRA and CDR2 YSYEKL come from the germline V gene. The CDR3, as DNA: TGCGCCAGCAGCCCCGCCGGGACAGGGTACAACTATGGCTACACCTTC. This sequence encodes CASSPAGTGYNYGYTF.

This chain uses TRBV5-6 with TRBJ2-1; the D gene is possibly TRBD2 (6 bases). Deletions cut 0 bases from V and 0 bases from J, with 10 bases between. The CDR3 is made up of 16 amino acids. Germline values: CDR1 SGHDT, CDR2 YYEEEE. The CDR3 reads CASSLALGSSYNEQFF. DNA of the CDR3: TGTGCCAGCAGCTTGGCTCTCGGGAGCTCCTACAATGAGCAGTTCTTC.

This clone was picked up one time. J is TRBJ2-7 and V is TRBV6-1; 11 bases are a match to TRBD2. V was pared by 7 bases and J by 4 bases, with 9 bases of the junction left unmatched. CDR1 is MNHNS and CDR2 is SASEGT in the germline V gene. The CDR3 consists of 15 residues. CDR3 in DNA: TGTGCCAGCATGCTGGGGACTAGCGGCAGGTACGAGCAGTACTTC. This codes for CASMLGTSGRYEQYF.

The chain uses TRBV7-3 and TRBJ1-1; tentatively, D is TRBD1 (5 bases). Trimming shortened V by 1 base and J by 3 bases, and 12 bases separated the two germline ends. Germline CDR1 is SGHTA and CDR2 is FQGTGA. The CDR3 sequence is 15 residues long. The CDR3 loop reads CASSLIAGSYTEAFF. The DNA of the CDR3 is TGTGCCAGCAGCTTAATTGCAGGGTCCTACACTGAAGCTTTCTTT.

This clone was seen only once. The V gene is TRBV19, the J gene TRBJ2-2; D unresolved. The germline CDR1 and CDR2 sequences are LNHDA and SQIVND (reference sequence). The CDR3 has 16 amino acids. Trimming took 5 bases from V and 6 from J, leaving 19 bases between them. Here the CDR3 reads CASSPLPSWLAGELFF. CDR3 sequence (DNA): TGTGCCAGTAGTCCCCTACCCTCCTGGCTGGCCGGGGAGCTGTTTTTT.

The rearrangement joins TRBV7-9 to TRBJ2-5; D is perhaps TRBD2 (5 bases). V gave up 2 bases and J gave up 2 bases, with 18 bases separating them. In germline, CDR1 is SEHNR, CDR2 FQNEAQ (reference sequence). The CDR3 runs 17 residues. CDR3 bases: TGTGCCAGCAGCTTAATGGTCCATTTTGGGAGACAAGAGACCCAGTACTTC. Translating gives CASSLMVHFGRQETQYF.

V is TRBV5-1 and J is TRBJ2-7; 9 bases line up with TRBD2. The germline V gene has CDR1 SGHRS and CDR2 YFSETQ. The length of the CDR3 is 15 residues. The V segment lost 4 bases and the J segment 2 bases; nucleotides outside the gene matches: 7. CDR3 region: CASSPGLASPYEQYF. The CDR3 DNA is TGCGCCAGCAGCCCTGGACTAGCGTCCCCCTACGAGCAGTACTTC.

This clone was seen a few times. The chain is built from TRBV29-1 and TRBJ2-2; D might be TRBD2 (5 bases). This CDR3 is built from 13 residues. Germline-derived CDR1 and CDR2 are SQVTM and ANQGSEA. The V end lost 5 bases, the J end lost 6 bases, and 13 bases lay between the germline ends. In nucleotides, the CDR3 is TGCAGCGTTCTTACTAGATTTCCCGGGGAGCTGTTTTTT. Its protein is CSVLTRFPGELFF.

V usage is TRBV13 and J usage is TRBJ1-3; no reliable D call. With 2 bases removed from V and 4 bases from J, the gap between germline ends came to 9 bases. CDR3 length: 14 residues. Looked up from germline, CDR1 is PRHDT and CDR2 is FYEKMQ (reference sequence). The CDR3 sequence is CASSLISKGNTIYF. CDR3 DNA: TGTGCCAGCAGCTTAATTTCTAAGGGAAACACCATATATTTT.

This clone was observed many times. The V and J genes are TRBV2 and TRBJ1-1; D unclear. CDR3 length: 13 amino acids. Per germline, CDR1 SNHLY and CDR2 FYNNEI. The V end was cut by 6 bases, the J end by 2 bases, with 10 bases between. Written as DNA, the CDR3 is TGTGCCAGCAGGCGGGAAGGCAACACTGAAGCTTTCTTT. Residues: CASRREGNTEAFF. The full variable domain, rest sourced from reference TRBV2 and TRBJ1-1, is EPEVTQTPSHQVTQMGQEVILRCVPISNHLYFYWYRQILGQKVEFLVSFYNNEISEKSEIFDDQFSVERPDGSNFTLKIRSTKLEDSAMYFCASRREGNTEAFFGQGTRLTVV.

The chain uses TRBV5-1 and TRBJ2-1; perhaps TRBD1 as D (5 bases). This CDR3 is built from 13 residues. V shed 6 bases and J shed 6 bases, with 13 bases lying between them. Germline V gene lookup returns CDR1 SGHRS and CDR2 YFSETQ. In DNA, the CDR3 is TGCGCCAGCAACAGAGAAGGGGCCAATGAGCAGTTCTTC. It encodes CASNREGANEQFF.

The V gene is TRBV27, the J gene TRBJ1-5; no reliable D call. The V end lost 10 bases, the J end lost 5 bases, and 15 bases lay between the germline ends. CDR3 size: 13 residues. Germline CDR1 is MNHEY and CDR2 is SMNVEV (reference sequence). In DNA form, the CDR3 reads TGTGCCATAGGAGGGCAGAGGGATCAGCCCCAGCATTTT. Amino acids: CAIGGQRDQPQHF.

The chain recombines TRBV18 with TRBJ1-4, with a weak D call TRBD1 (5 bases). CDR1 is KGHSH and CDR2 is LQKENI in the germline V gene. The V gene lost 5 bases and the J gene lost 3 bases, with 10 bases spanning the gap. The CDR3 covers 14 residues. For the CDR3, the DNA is TGTGCCAGCTCAAGGAGGGGACCTAATGAAAAACTGTTTTTT. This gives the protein CASSRRGPNEKLFF. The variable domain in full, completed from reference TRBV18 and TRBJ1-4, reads NAGVMQNPRHLVRRRGQEARLRCSPMKGHSHVYWYRQLPEEGLKFMVYLQKENIIDESGMPKERFSAEFPKEGPSILRIQQVVRGDSAAYFCASSRRGPNEKLFFGSGTQLSVL.

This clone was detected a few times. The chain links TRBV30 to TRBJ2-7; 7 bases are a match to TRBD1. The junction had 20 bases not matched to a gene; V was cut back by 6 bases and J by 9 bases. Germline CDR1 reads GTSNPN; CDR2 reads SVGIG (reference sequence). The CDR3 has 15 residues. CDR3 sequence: CACINSGTDLLSQYF. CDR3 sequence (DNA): TGTGCCTGTATAAACTCCGGGACAGATCTCCTTTCGCAGTACTTC.

CDR3 coding DNA: TGTGCCAGCAGCTTCCCTAGCGGAGTGGGGCGCAATGAGCAGTTCTTC. Residues: CASSFPSGVGRNEQFF. This chain connects TRBV11-2 to TRBJ2-1, with 7 bases aligning to TRBD2. CDR1 and CDR2 from the germline V gene are SGHAT and FQNNGV. The V and J ends lost 3 bases and 6 bases, in that order; junction bases with no gene match: 11. This CDR3 has 16 amino acids.

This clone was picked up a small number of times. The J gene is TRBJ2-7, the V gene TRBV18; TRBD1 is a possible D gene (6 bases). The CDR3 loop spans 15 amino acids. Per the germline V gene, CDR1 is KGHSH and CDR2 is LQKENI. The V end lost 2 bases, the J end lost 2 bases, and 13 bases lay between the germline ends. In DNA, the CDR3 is TGTGCCAGCTCACCATCCGGGACAACTCCCTACGAGCAGTACTTC. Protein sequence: CASSPSGTTPYEQYF.

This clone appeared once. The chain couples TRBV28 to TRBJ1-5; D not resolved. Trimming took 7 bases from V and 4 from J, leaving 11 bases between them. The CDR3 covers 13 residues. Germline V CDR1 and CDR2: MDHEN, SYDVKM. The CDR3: CASNVLGNQPQHF. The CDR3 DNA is TGTGCCAGCAATGTCCTGGGGAATCAGCCCCAGCATTTT.

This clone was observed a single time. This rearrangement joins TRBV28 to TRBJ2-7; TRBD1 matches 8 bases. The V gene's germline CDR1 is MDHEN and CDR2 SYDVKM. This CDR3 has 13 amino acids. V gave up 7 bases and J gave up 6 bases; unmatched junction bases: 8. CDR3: CASTQDRVGEQYF. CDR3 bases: TGTGCCAGCACCCAGGACAGGGTGGGCGAGCAGTACTTC.

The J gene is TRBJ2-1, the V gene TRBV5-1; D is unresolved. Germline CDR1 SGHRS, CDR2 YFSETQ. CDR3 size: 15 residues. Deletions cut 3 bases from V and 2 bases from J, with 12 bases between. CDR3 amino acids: CASSWSVDAYNEQFF. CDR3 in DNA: TGCGCCAGCAGCTGGTCCGTCGACGCCTACAATGAGCAGTTCTTC.

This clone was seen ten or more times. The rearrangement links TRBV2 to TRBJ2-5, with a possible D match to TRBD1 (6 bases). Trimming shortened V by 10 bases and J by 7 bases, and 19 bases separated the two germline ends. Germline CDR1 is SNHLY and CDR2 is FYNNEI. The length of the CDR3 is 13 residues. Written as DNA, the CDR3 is TGTGCCATTAGTCACAGGGTCGGCGGGACCCAGTACTTC. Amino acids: CAISHRVGGTQYF.

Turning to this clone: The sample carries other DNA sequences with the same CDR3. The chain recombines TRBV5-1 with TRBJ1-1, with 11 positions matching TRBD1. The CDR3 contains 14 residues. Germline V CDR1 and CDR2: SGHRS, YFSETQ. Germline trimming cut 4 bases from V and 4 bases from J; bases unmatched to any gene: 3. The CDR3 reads CASSGGTGGTEAFF. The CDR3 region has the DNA TGCGCCAGCAGCGGAGGGACAGGGGGCACTGAAGCTTTCTTT.

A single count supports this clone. The CDR3 is CASSQGTSGRETQYF. The CDR3 nucleotides are TGTGCCAGCAGCCAAGGGACTAGCGGGAGGGAGACCCAGTACTTC. The rearrangement joins TRBV4-2 to TRBJ2-5; 14 nucleotides match TRBD2. In germline, CDR1 is LGHNA, CDR2 YNFKEQ. The CDR3 covers 15 residues. After removal of 1 base from V and 5 bases from J, the junction contained 0 bases not matched to a gene.

The CDR3 is CASSQSRLAGSNEQYF. For the CDR3, the DNA is TGCGCCAGCAGTCAATCGAGACTAGCGGGTAGTAACGAGCAGTACTTC. This sequence joins TRBV23-1 and TRBJ2-7; 10 nucleotides agree with TRBD2. TRBV23-1 is an ORF, and what it does is uncertain. The CDR3 has 16 residues. The V gene end was trimmed by 0 bases and the J gene end by 5 bases; junction bases not matched to a gene: 7.

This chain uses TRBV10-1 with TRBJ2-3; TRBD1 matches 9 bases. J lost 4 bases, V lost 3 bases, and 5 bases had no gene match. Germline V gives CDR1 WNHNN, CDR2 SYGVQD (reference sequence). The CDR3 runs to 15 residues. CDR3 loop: CASSEGQGRPDTQYF. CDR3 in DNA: TGCGCCAGCAGTGAAGGACAGGGGAGGCCAGATACGCAGTATTTT.